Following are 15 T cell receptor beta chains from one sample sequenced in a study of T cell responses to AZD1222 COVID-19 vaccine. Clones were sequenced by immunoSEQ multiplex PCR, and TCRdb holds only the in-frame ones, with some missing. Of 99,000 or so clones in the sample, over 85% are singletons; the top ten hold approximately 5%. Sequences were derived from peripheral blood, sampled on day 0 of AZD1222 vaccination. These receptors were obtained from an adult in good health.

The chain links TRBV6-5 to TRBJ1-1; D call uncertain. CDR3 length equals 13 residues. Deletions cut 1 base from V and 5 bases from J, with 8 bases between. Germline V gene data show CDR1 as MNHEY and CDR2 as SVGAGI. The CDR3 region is CASSYLSQTEAFF. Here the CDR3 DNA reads TGTGCCAGCAGTTACTTATCACAAACTGAAGCTTTCTTT.

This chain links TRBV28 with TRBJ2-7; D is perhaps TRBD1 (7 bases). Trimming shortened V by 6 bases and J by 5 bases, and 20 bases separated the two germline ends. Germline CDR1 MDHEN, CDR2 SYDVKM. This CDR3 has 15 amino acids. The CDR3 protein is CASSPRIGGGNEQYF. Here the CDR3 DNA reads TGTGCCAGCAGCCCCCGGATCGGAGGGGGCAACGAGCAGTACTTC.

The CDR3 coding sequence is TGCAGCGGGGAAGGGGGGAACACTGAAGCTTTCTTT. It codes for CSGEGGNTEAFF. The V and J genes are TRBV29-1 and TRBJ1-1; possibly TRBD1 for D (6 bases). Germline lookup yields CDR1 SQVTM and CDR2 ANQGSEA. The length of the CDR3 is 12 residues. With 7 bases removed from V and 1 base from J, the gap between germline ends came to 10 bases.

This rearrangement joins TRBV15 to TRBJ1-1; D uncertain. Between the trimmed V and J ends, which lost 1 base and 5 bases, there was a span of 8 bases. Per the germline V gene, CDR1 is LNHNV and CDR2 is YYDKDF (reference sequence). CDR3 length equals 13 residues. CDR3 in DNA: TGTGCCACCAGCAGAGGAGGGAGGACTGAAGCTTTCTTT. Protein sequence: CATSRGGRTEAFF.

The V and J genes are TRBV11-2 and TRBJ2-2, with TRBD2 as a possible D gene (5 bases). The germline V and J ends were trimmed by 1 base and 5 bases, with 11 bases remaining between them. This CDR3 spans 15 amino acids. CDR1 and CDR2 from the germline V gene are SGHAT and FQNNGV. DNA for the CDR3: TGTGCCAGCAGCTTAGTAGGGCGAGGGACCGGGGAGCTGTTTTTT. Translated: CASSLVGRGTGELFF.

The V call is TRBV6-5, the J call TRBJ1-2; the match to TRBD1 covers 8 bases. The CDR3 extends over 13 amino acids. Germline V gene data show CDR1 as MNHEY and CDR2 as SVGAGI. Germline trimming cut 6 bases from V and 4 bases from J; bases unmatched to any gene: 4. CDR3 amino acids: CASREGTGYGYTF. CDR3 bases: TGTGCCAGCAGGGAGGGGACAGGCTATGGCTACACCTTC.

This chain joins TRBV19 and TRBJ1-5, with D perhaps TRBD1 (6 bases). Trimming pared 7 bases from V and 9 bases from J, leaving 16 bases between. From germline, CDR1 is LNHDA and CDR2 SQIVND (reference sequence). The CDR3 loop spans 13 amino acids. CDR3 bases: TGTGCCAGTATGCAAACAGGGATTCCGCCCCAGCATTTT. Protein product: CASMQTGIPPQHF.

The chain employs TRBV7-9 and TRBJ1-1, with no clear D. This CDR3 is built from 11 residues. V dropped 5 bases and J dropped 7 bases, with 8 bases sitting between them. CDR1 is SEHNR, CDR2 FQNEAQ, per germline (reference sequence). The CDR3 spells CASSPPDEAFF. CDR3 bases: TGTGCCAGCAGCCCCCCAGATGAAGCTTTCTTT.

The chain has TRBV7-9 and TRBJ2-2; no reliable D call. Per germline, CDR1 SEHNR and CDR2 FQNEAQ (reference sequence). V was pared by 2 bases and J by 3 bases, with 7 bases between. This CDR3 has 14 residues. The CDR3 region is CASSLSQYTGELFF. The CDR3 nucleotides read TGTGCCAGCAGCTTATCACAATACACCGGGGAGCTGTTTTTT.

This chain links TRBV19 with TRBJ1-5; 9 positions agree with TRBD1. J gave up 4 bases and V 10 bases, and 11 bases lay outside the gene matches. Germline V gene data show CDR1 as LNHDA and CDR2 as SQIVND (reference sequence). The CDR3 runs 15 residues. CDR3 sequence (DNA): TGTGCCACCGGAGGAGGACAGGGGATAAATCAGCCCCAGCATTTT. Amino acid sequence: CATGGGQGINQPQHF.

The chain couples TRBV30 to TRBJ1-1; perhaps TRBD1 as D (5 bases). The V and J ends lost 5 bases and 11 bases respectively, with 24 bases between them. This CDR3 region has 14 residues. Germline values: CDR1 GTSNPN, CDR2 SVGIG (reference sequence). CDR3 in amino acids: CAWDPIRGVTRAFF. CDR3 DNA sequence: TGTGCCTGGGACCCTATTAGGGGCGTGACTCGGGCTTTCTTT.

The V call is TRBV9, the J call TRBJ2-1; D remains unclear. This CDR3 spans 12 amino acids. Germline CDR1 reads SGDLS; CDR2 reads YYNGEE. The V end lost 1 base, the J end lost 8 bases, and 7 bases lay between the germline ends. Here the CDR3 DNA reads TGTGCCAGCAGCGTAAGGAGTCATGAGCAGTTCTTC. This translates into CASSVRSHEQFF.

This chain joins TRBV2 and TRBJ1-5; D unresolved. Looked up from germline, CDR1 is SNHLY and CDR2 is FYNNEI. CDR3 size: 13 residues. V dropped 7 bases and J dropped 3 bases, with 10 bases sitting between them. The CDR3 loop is CASNSRNNQPQHF. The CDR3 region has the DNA TGTGCCAGCAATTCGCGAAACAATCAGCCCCAGCATTTT.

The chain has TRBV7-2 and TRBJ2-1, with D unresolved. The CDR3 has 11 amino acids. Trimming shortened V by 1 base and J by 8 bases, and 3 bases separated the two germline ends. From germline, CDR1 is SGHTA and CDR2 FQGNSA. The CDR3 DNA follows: TGTGCCAGCAGCTTAGAATATGAGCAGTTCTTC. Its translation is CASSLEYEQFF.

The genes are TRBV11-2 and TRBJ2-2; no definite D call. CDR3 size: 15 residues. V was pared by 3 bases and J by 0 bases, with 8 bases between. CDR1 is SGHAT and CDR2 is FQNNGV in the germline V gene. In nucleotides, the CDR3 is TGTGCCAGCAGCTTTGACGACGCGAACACCGGGGAGCTGTTTTTT. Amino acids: CASSFDDANTGELFF.